This T cell receptor beta chain stems from a study of post-analysis software for immune sequencing data. The CDR3 has 14 amino acids. V was trimmed by 5 bases and J by 1 base, leaving 10 bases between them. Looked up from germline, CDR1 is SGHTA and CDR2 is FQGNSA. General observations from the study: Samples sharing a preparation batch grouped tightly together when assessed by F measure. Patients had higher frequencies than controls of five TRBV segments, including TRBV5-6, TRBV5-1 and TRBV20-1. Multiple sclerosis patients showed significantly lower normalized Chao1 diversity than controls did.

The authors incorporated unique molecular identifiers into the TCR beta cDNA libraries. The yield from roughly 1 to 10 million T cells was approximately 500,000 cDNA molecules in total. TCRdb ran MiXCR on the PCR reads and lists one entry per CDR3 protein. The sample comprises under 200,000 distinct CDR3 sequences, roughly 34% of which are singletons, and over 25% rests with the top ten. This clonotype was detected only a few times. The antigen remains unidentified. The sample in question was blood, obtained after autologous hematopoietic stem cell transplantation. V is TRBV7-2 and J is TRBJ2-3, with D perhaps being TRBD1 or TRBD2 (5 bases each). This receptor was obtained from a girl aged 10-17 years with multiple sclerosis. Here the CDR3 DNA reads TGTGCCAGCAGCCTACGGGACGGCACAGATACGCAGTATTTT. Protein: CASSLRDGTDTQYF.